Presented here are 21 T cell receptor beta chains from one specimen sequenced in a study of cytomegalovirus exposure and HLA in healthy donors. Primers included in the PCR were 60 Vbeta and 13 Jbeta primers. TCRdb's table, derived via immunoSEQ multiplex PCR, lists solely in-frame clones and lacks some. The data show some 84,000 clones, around 80% seen once. The specimen sequenced was PBMCs. These TCRs come from a male donor in good health and CMV-seropositive.

J is TRBJ2-3 and V is TRBV9; 7 positions match TRBD2. The V and J ends lost 0 bases and 6 bases, in that order; junction bases with no gene match: 13. The CDR3 runs to 17 residues. The germline V gene encodes CDR1 SGDLS and CDR2 YYNGEE. CDR3 residues: CASSVDPAGFPVDTQYF. The CDR3 nucleotides read TGTGCCAGCAGCGTAGATCCAGCGGGATTCCCTGTGGATACGCAGTATTTT.

The chain has TRBV5-4 and TRBJ2-2, with 8 bases aligning to TRBD1. The J segment lost 1 base and the V segment lost 4 bases, leaving 9 bases of the junction unmatched. This CDR3 region has 17 residues. Germline CDR1 and CDR2: SGHNT and YYREEE (reference sequence). CDR3 residues: CASSGASGTGNTGELFF. In DNA, the CDR3 is TGTGCCAGCAGCGGCGCATCCGGGACAGGGAACACCGGGGAGCTGTTTTTT.

The CDR3 loop reads CATRSLSWSSGNTIYF. The CDR3 bases are TGTGCCACGCGAAGTTTATCGTGGTCTTCTGGAAACACCATATATTTT. The chain employs TRBV27 and TRBJ1-3; no definite D call. The CDR3 has 16 residues. Germline V gene lookup returns CDR1 MNHEY and CDR2 SMNVEV (reference sequence). Trimming cost V 10 bases and J 1 base, with 20 bases left between them.

This rearrangement joins TRBV9 to TRBJ2-7; 9 bases align to TRBD2. Germline values: CDR1 SGDLS, CDR2 YYNGEE. The V segment lost 2 bases and the J segment 2 bases; nucleotides outside the gene matches: 17. This CDR3 has 19 amino acids. DNA of the CDR3: TGTGCCAGCAGCGTTAGTCAAGGGGGCCCGGGCGGGGGGGCCTACGAGCAGTACTTC. Amino acids: CASSVSQGGPGGGAYEQYF. The variable domain in full, with the rest retrieved from reference TRBV9 and TRBJ2-7, is DSGVTQTPKHLITATGQRVTLRCSPRSGDLSVYWYQQSLDQGLQFLIQYYNGEERAKGNILERFSAQQFPDLHSELNLSSLELGDSALYFCASSVSQGGPGGGAYEQYFGPGTRLTVT.

The chain carries TRBV9 and TRBJ2-2; TRBD1 matches 11 bases. CDR3 length: 17 amino acids. The trim removed 3 bases at V and 3 bases at J, leaving 7 bases unmatched. Germline lookup yields CDR1 SGDLS and CDR2 YYNGEE. The CDR3 region is CASSGGGGQGDTGELFF. DNA of the CDR3: TGTGCCAGCAGCGGAGGGGGGGGACAGGGGGACACCGGGGAGCTGTTTTTT.

This chain connects TRBV7-9 to TRBJ1-2; D not resolved. The V end was cut by 5 bases, the J end by 4 bases, with 11 bases between. Germline V gene lookup returns CDR1 SEHNR and CDR2 FQNEAQ (reference sequence). This CDR3 is 13 amino acids long. CDR3 sequence (DNA): TGTGCCAGCAGCCCAGCGGCCGGCTATGGCTACACCTTC. This encodes CASSPAAGYGYTF.

The rearrangement joins TRBV5-1 to TRBJ2-5, with a possible D match to TRBD1 (5 bases). The V end was cut by 6 bases, the J end by 1 base, with 16 bases between. The V gene's germline CDR1 is SGHRS and CDR2 YFSETQ. The CDR3 is 15 residues long. The CDR3 loop is CASTIQSRVQETQYF. For the CDR3, the DNA is TGCGCCAGCACCATACAGAGCAGGGTCCAAGAGACCCAGTACTTC.

The CDR3 here is CASSIYRGKSNEQFF. The CDR3 region has the DNA TGTGCCAGTAGTATTTACAGGGGAAAGAGCAATGAGCAGTTCTTC. This rearrangement joins TRBV19 to TRBJ2-1; 7 bases align to TRBD1. CDR3 size: 15 residues. Germline CDR1 reads LNHDA; CDR2 reads SQIVND (reference sequence). The trim removed 3 bases at V and 6 bases at J, leaving 8 bases unmatched.

The chain has TRBV6-5 and TRBJ1-1; maybe TRBD1 (6 bases). The CDR3 is 15 residues long. Deletions cut 0 bases from V and 0 bases from J, with 8 bases between. In germline, CDR1 is MNHEY, CDR2 SVGAGI. CDR3 loop: CASSYSGTLNTEAFF. CDR3 coding DNA: TGTGCCAGCAGTTACTCGGGGACATTGAACACTGAAGCTTTCTTT.

J is TRBJ1-3 and V is TRBV19; D gene unclear. The CDR3 covers 15 residues. V shed 1 base and J shed 0 bases, with 7 bases lying between them. Per germline, CDR1 LNHDA and CDR2 SQIVND (reference sequence). The CDR3 here is CASSIVVASGNTIYF. The CDR3 DNA follows: TGTGCCAGTAGTATAGTAGTCGCCTCTGGAAACACCATATATTTT.

This clone has just a few counts. This chain links TRBV6-1 with TRBJ1-2; D gene ambiguous. V was pared by 6 bases and J by 8 bases, with 10 bases between. This CDR3 is built from 11 residues. Germline CDR1 MNHNS, CDR2 SASEGT. Here the CDR3 DNA reads TGTGCCAGCAGGGCGACGGGAGGCTACACCTTC. Protein product: CASRATGGYTF.

The chain uses TRBV2 and TRBJ1-1; D is uncertain. Deletions cut 4 bases from V and 6 bases from J, with 15 bases between. CDR3 size: 14 residues. Germline CDR1 and CDR2: SNHLY and FYNNEI. The CDR3 is CASSAPRAGAEAFF. The DNA for the CDR3 is TGTGCCAGCAGTGCACCTAGGGCCGGGGCTGAAGCTTTCTTT.

This clone turned up a few times. The J gene is TRBJ2-7, the V gene TRBV28; 7 nucleotides align to TRBD2. This CDR3 has 13 residues. From germline, CDR1 is MDHEN and CDR2 SYDVKM. V gave up 8 bases and J gave up 0 bases; unmatched junction bases: 4. This CDR3 reads CASVGLTSYEQYF. CDR3 in DNA: TGTGCCAGCGTGGGACTAACCTCCTACGAGCAGTACTTC.

The genes are TRBV7-6 and TRBJ1-1; no firm D call. Trimming took 3 bases from V and 6 from J, leaving 17 bases between them. The CDR3 contains 15 residues. CDR1 and CDR2 (germline): SGHVS, FNYEAQ. CDR3 DNA: TGTGCCAGCAGCTTGTCGTCGGCCGGCGGGTCTGAAGCTTTCTTT. Protein sequence: CASSLSSAGGSEAFF.

The V and J genes are TRBV7-3 and TRBJ2-2, with a possible D match to TRBD1 (5 bases). This CDR3 is built from 13 residues. V lost 5 bases and J 5 bases, leaving 9 bases between the germline ends. The germline CDR1 and CDR2 sequences are SGHTA and FQGTGA. The CDR3 sequence is CASSLSGTGELFF. CDR3 coding DNA: TGTGCCAGCAGCCTATCAGGGACCGGGGAGCTGTTTTTT.

The V call is TRBV11-2, the J call TRBJ2-1, with a weak D call TRBD2 (6 bases). V shed 5 bases and J shed 2 bases, with 10 bases lying between them. Germline loops: CDR1 SGHAT, CDR2 FQNNGV. The CDR3 is 14 amino acids. The CDR3: CASSRASAYNEQFF. The CDR3 nucleotides are TGTGCCAGCAGCCGAGCTAGCGCCTACAATGAGCAGTTCTTC. Using reference TRBV11-2 and TRBJ2-1 for the parts outside the CDR3, the full variable domain is EAGVAQSPRYKIIEKRQSVAFWCNPISGHATLYWYQQILGQGPKLLIQFQNNGVVDDSQLPKDRFSAERLKGVDSTLKIQPAKLEDSAVYLCASSRASAYNEQFFGPGTRLTVL.

The chain recombines TRBV7-9 with TRBJ2-1, with TRBD2 matching 9 bases. The length of the CDR3 is 15 residues. Unmatched junction bases numbered 7, after V lost 3 bases and J lost 7 bases. Germline CDR1 and CDR2: SEHNR and FQNEAQ (reference sequence). The CDR3 is CASSLGGRALNEQFF. The CDR3 bases are TGTGCCAGCAGCTTGGGCGGGAGGGCCCTTAATGAGCAGTTCTTC.

The J gene is TRBJ2-5, the V gene TRBV5-4, with D tentatively TRBD1 (6 bases). The V gene lost 0 bases and the J gene lost 0 bases, with 12 bases spanning the gap. This CDR3 spans 16 amino acids. CDR1 SGHNT and CDR2 YYREEE come from the germline V gene (reference sequence). CDR3 sequence (DNA): TGTGCCAGCAGCTTGGGTGGACAGCTGTACCAAGAGACCCAGTACTTC. It translates to CASSLGGQLYQETQYF.

Only a few counts were recorded for this clone. Distinct nucleotide sequences in the sample also encode this CDR3. The V and J genes are TRBV27 and TRBJ2-1, with 10 positions matching TRBD1. V shed 3 bases, J shed 6 bases, and the junction held 8 bases outside the gene matches. The germline gives CDR1 MNHEY, CDR2 SMNVEV (reference sequence). This CDR3 contains 16 residues. The DNA for the CDR3 is TGTGCCAGCAGTTTGACCGGACAGGGGGTTTTCAATGAGCAGTTCTTC. It encodes CASSLTGQGVFNEQFF.

The chain carries TRBV29-1 and TRBJ2-1, with a possible D match to TRBD1 (6 bases). Trimming removed 7 bases from V and 2 bases from J, with 15 bases in between. CDR1 SQVTM and CDR2 ANQGSEA come from the germline V gene. This CDR3 is 14 amino acids long. DNA of the CDR3: TGCAGCGCAATAACAGGGTTTCCCTACAATGAGCAGTTCTTC. Its protein product is CSAITGFPYNEQFF.

This chain connects TRBV16 to TRBJ2-3; tentatively, D is TRBD1 (6 bases). The germline CDR1 and CDR2 sequences are KGHSY and FQNENV. Trimming shortened V by 4 bases and J by 0 bases, and 8 bases separated the two germline ends. The CDR3 spans 14 residues. The CDR3 nucleotides read TGTGCCAGCAGCCGGACAGCTAGCACAGATACGCAGTATTTT. This sequence encodes CASSRTASTDTQYF.